These 2 T cell receptor beta chains share one sample of origin, sequenced in a study of blood T cell repertoires in COVID-19. TCRdb's table, derived via immunoSEQ multiplex PCR, lists solely in-frame clones and lacks some. The repertoire holds 99,000 or so clones, with roughly 88% as singletons. The specimen was peripheral blood. These receptors were obtained from a man aged 45 to 65 with COVID-19, enrolled during active disease.

V usage is TRBV19 and J usage is TRBJ1-1; tentatively, D is TRBD1 (5 bases). The germline CDR1 and CDR2 sequences are LNHDA and SQIVND (reference sequence). This CDR3 has 15 residues. With 5 bases removed from V and 4 bases from J, the gap between germline ends came to 17 bases. The CDR3 loop is CASSLGTGVSTEAFF. Written as DNA, the CDR3 is TGTGCCAGTAGTCTGGGAACAGGAGTCTCCACTGAAGCTTTCTTT.

The gene calls are TRBV12-3 or TRBV12-4 and TRBJ2-1; no firm D call. This CDR3 is 12 amino acids long. Between the trimmed V and J ends, which lost 7 bases and 9 bases, there was a span of 13 bases. CDR3 coding DNA: TGTGCCAGCAACACTATCCCCGGTGAGCAGTTCTTC. It is translated as CASNTIPGEQFF.